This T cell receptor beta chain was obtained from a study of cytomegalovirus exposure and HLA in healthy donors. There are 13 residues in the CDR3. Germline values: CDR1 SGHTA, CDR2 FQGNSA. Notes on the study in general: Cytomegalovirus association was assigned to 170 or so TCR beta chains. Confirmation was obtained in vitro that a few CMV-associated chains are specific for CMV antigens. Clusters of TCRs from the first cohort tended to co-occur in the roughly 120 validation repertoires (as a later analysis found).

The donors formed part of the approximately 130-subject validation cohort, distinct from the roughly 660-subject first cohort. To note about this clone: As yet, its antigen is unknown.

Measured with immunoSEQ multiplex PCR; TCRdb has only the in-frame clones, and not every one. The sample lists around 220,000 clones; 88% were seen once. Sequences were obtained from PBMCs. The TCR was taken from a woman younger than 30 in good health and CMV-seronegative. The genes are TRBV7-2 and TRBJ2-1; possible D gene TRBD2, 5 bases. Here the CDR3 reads CAEGLLTYNEQFF. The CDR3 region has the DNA TGTGCAGAGGGCTTACTAACCTACAATGAGCAGTTCTTC.